This T cell receptor (beta chain) was identified in a study of cytomegalovirus exposure and HLA in healthy donors. Study-wide results and limits: Among CMV-associated TCR beta chains, most appeared HLA-restricted in a later analysis.

V trimming: 1 base; J trimming: 2 bases; junction bases outside the gene matches: 5. CDR1 is SGHTA, CDR2 FQGNSA, per germline. The CDR3 is 17 residues long. The PCR had 60 Vbeta and 13 Jbeta primers. In the authors' workflow: Roughly 11 million shared chains were among the 60 million to 80 million unique TCR beta chains that a later analysis counted. Sequencing was performed with immunoSEQ multiplex PCR; in TCRdb, only in-frame clones are kept and a portion is missing. That table gives V, J and clone size, and the DNA gave D and trimming. The table shows some 110,000 clones, with around three quarters occurring only once. Concerning this clone: The antigen remains unidentified.

The sequence came from a man aged 30-40 years in good health and CMV-seropositive. The sample consisted of PBMCs. V usage is TRBV7-2 and J usage is TRBJ2-1, with 10 bases matching TRBD1. CDR3 residues: CASSLGQGAPAYNEQFF. As DNA, the CDR3 is TGTGCCAGCAGCTTAGGACAGGGGGCGCCTGCCTACAATGAGCAGTTCTTC.